This T cell receptor (beta chain) stems from a study of radiotherapy plus CTLA-4 blockade in lung cancer. Across the study: Objective response was observed in over 15% of patients, and disease control in less than 35%. Points from the study as a whole: Clones of tumor-derived TCRs expanded in blood after radiotherapy plus ipilimumab.

Using immunoSEQ multiplex PCR, the repertoire was profiled, and TCRdb retains in-frame clones only, with some absent. The sample consists of under 70,000 clones, approximately 80% of them appearing once. The study gave focal radiation plus ipilimumab CTLA-4 blockade to patients with chemo-refractory metastatic non-small-cell lung cancer. Germline loops: CDR1 SNHLY, CDR2 FYNNEI. The CDR3 extends over 13 amino acids. V was shortened by 7 bases and J by 5 bases, with 12 bases between the two germline ends. Of note for this clone: Its antigen is currently unknown.

This specimen was peripheral blood, taken from a patient treated with radiotherapy plus ipilimumab. The chain links TRBV2 to TRBJ1-5, with no clear D. This sequence was found in a human donor with non-small cell lung cancer who had a complete response to radiotherapy plus ipilimumab. The CDR3 DNA follows: TGTGCCAGCACTCTAACCCAATATCAGCCCCAGCATTTT. Residues: CASTLTQYQPQHF.